This T cell receptor (beta chain) was recovered during a study of chemoradiotherapy in HPV16-positive cancers. Trimming took 8 bases from V and 0 from J, leaving 11 bases between them. Germline CDR1 is SNHLY and CDR2 is FYNNEI. CDR3 length equals 14 residues. Sequencing was performed with immunoSEQ multiplex PCR; in TCRdb, only in-frame clones are kept and a portion is missing. In the table there are over 5,000 clones, about 85% of which are singletons. Study-level results: Non-HPV-specific T cells did not expand in tumors during treatment, whereas candidate HPV-specific clones and E7-related motifs did. HPV-specific T cells were functionally defined from only a couple of HPV16-positive patients.

In the case of this clone: What it binds is unknown.

Repeated repertoire sampling spanned the course of chemoradiotherapy. The V call is TRBV2, the J call TRBJ2-1; D may be TRBD1 (6 bases). The sample was tumor tissue, taken from a patient who underwent chemoradiotherapy. The origin of this receptor is a human donor with HPV-associated anogenital cancer. The chain's CDR3 is CASHRDNSYNEQFF. CDR3 coding DNA: TGTGCCAGCCATCGGGACAACTCCTACAATGAGCAGTTCTTC. Looking up the rest from reference TRBV2 and TRBJ2-1 gives the full variable domain: EPEVTQTPSHQVTQMGQEVILRCVPISNHLYFYWYRQILGQKVEFLVSFYNNEISEKSEIFDDQFSVERPDGSNFTLKIRSTKLEDSAMYFCASHRDNSYNEQFFGPGTRLTVL.